This T cell receptor beta chain was sequenced during a study of blood T cells in healthy people across ages. Study findings and constraints: Among T cells, TCR beta diversity per million cells dropped roughly linearly as age rose.

With regard to this clonotype: Its antigen is unknown.

Next came a second PCR, run for about 6 to 11 cycles, which used a sample-barcoded 5' primer along with a J-beta primer mix. TCRdb redid the calling of the 5' RACE reads with MiXCR, one entry per CDR3 protein. The sample records about 760,000 distinct CDR3 sequences, about 61% being singletons. With V trimmed by 3 bases and J by 3 bases, 3 bases remained unmatched. Germline CDR1 DFQATT, CDR2 SNEGSKA (reference sequence). This CDR3 is 14 amino acids long. The sequence derives from a man aged 35 to 55 in good health. The gene calls are TRBV20-1 and TRBJ2-3; 10 bases agree with TRBD2. Sequencing was carried out using blood. The CDR3 spells CSASPGLATDTQYF. The CDR3 DNA sequence: TGCAGTGCTAGTCCGGGACTAGCGACAGATACGCAGTATTTT.